The 24 T cell receptor beta chains reported below all come from one sample, sequenced in a study of tumor and adjacent non-tumor tissue in lung cancer. No cell sorting was done before RNA was extracted from the tissue. Three rounds of nested PCR, following a modified ARM-PCR protocol, produced the TCRbeta library. MiXCR, run by TCRdb on the multiplex PCR reads, gives a single entry per CDR3 protein. The sample includes roughly 75,000 distinct CDR3 sequences, under 80% seen only once; the top ten take about 12%. Sequences were obtained from lung tumor tissue. The receptors were gathered from a woman between 45 and 65 years old with non-small cell lung cancer.

About this clonotype: One junction end does not reproduce the germline sequence, and a read error may be involved. This chain joins TRBV20-1 and TRBJ2-7; D perhaps matches TRBD2 (5 bases). The CDR3 has 12 amino acids. The germline gives CDR1 DFQATT, CDR2 SNEGSKA (reference sequence). The CDR3 here is CSARAETYAQYF. CDR3 nucleotide sequence: TGCAGTGCTCGAGCGGAGACATACGCGCAGTACTTC.

Regarding this clonotype: Sequence at one end of the junction differs from germline and may be a read error. This rearrangement joins TRBV4-2 to TRBJ1-5; D not resolved. Per the germline V gene, CDR1 is LGHNA and CDR2 is YNFKEQ. This CDR3 is 16 amino acids long. The CDR3: CASSQGPRYGNQPQHF. The CDR3 bases are TGTGCCAGCAGCCAAGGACCGAGATATGGCAATCAACCCCAGCATTTT.

This clonotype appeared many times. This chain uses TRBV28 with TRBJ2-1; tentative D call: TRBD1 (6 bases). Germline loops: CDR1 MDHEN, CDR2 SYDVKM. The CDR3 loop spans 17 amino acids. Deletions cut 3 bases from V and 0 bases from J, with 15 bases between. The CDR3 DNA sequence: TGTGCCAGCAGTTTGGACCACAGGGTGAGCTCCTACAATGAGCAGTTCTTC. This encodes CASSLDHRVSSYNEQFF.

On this clonotype: A single base separates this from a much larger clone, so it may be a read error. The chain employs TRBV24-1 and TRBJ2-3; 7 nucleotides line up with TRBD2. This CDR3 has 14 amino acids. The germline V gene has CDR1 KGHDR and CDR2 SFDVKD. The chain's CDR3 is CTTSESAGADTQYF. The CDR3 DNA is TGTACCACCAGTGAGTCTGCGGGAGCAGATACGCAGTATTTT.

This clonotype has just one count. This chain connects TRBV12-3 or TRBV12-4 to TRBJ2-2, with D possibly TRBD1 on 6 matching bases. Trimming took off 4 bases at V and 3 bases at J, with 12 bases between the two ends. This CDR3 is 15 amino acids long. The DNA of the CDR3 is TGTGCCAGCAGTTGGGGACATGCGGACACCGGGGAGCTGTTTTTT. Its translation is CASSWGHADTGELFF.

V gene TRBV6-1 combines with J gene TRBJ2-5; 10 bases are a match to TRBD1. Trimming cost V 3 bases and J 9 bases; bases outside gene matches: 13. The CDR3 runs to 16 residues. CDR1 and CDR2 from the germline V gene are MNHNS and SASEGT. The CDR3 is CASSDEGQGLREAQYF. The CDR3 nucleotides read TGTGCCAGCAGTGATGAGGGACAGGGGCTCCGGGAGGCCCAGTACTTC.

Worth noting for this clonotype: Possible read error: a much larger clone is one base away. The rearrangement links TRBV6-2 or TRBV6-3 to TRBJ2-2; a weak D match, TRBD2 (6 bases). V lost 4 bases to trimming and J lost 5 bases, with 14 bases between them. CDR3 length: 15 amino acids. Germline lookup yields CDR1 MNHEY and CDR2 SVGEGT. The DNA for the CDR3 is TGTGCCAGCAGTTCGGACTACCCGCCAACCGGGGAGCTGTTTTTT. Its protein is CASSSDYPPTGELFF.

This clonotype was found a few times. This may be a read error: a much more frequent sequence differs by one nucleotide. The CDR3 DNA follows: TGTGCCAGCAGCCAGACGGCGGGAGGGCCCTCATCAATTGAGCAGTTCTTC. It codes for CASSQTAGGPSSIEQFF. The chain recombines TRBV7-9 with TRBJ2-1; TRBD2 agrees at 9 bases. J gave up 9 bases and V 5 bases, and 17 bases lay outside the gene matches. The germline gives CDR1 SEHNR, CDR2 FQNEAQ (reference sequence). The CDR3 is 17 amino acids.

On this clonotype itself: Its ends do not fully match the called genes, so a read error is possible. The chain is built from TRBV4-2 and TRBJ2-3, with 8 bases that match TRBD2. Germline lookup yields CDR1 LGHNA and CDR2 YNFKEQ. The CDR3 loop spans 16 amino acids. The DNA for the CDR3 is TGTGCCGGCAGCCAGGACGGACTAGCCGGAGCAGATACGCAGTATTTT. This translates into CAGSQDGLAGADTQYF.

As regards this clonotype: One junction end disagrees with the germline gene, perhaps due to a read error. This chain links TRBV6-5 with TRBJ2-7; 8 nucleotides match TRBD2. The CDR3 totals 14 residues. Germline V gene lookup returns CDR1 MNHEY and CDR2 SVGAGI. The CDR3 DNA follows: TGTACCAGCAGTTACTCGCGGGGGGCACACGAGCAGTACTTC. Encoded protein: CTSSYSRGAHEQYF.

This clonotype was seen a single time. V usage is TRBV10-3 and J usage is TRBJ2-7, with TRBD1 matching 7 bases. The length of the CDR3 is 15 residues. Trimming cost V 8 bases and J 7 bases; bases outside gene matches: 17. The germline CDR1 and CDR2 sequences are ENHRY and SYGVKD. CDR3 DNA sequence: TGTGCCATCGGCGGAGCGAGACAGGGAGATTCAGAGCAGTACTTC. It specifies CAIGGARQGDSEQYF.

Points on this clonotype: Likely a read error: the CDR3 ends without its conserved phenylalanine or tryptophan. This chain uses TRBV4-2 with TRBJ2-3; 8 nucleotides line up with TRBD2. CDR1 LGHNA and CDR2 YNFKEQ come from the germline V gene. CDR3 length: 17 amino acids. Trimming cost V 4 bases and J 2 bases; bases outside gene matches: 11. This CDR3 reads CASSRHTGTRYTDTQYY. In DNA form, the CDR3 reads TGTGCCAGCAGCCGTCACACCGGGACTAGATACACAGATACGCAGTATTAT.

The chain couples TRBV5-1 to TRBJ2-7; the D gene is possibly TRBD1 (5 bases). V was clipped by 2 bases and J by 5 bases, with 20 bases between them. CDR1 is SGHRS and CDR2 is YFSETQ in the germline V gene. The length of the CDR3 is 16 residues. CDR3 sequence reads: CASSFSVGAPYDEQYF. The CDR3 bases are TGCGCCAGCAGCTTCTCGGTTGGGGCACCCTACGACGAGCAGTACTTC.

This clonotype was detected only once. This chain links TRBV4-2 with TRBJ1-5; no clear D gene. The CDR3 consists of 15 residues. From germline, CDR1 is LGHNA and CDR2 YNFKEQ. DNA of the CDR3: TGTATCAGCAGCCAAGAGCTCACTAGCAATCAGCCCCAGCATTTT. Its protein product is CISSQELTSNQPQHF.

In the case of this clonotype: A read error is likely, as this CDR3 ends without the conserved phenylalanine or tryptophan. The chain carries TRBV12-3 or TRBV12-4 and TRBJ2-7; 8 bases match TRBD2. The J segment lost 3 bases and the V segment lost 9 bases, leaving 10 bases of the junction unmatched. CDR3 length: 14 amino acids. The CDR3 region is CASTPGLGNYEQYL. CDR3 sequence (DNA): TGTGCCAGTACCCCGGGACTAGGGAACTACGAGCAGTACCTC.

With regard to this clonotype: A read error may produce the germline difference seen at one junction end. The gene calls are TRBV12-3 or TRBV12-4 and TRBJ2-3; D not resolved. The CDR3 is 12 residues long. The CDR3 bases are TGTGCCAGCAGTTTAGGGGCAGACACGCAGTATTTT. Its protein product is CASSLGADTQYF.

Notes on this clonotype: One junction end disagrees with the germline gene, perhaps due to a read error. The genes are TRBV6-5 and TRBJ2-2; 8 bases fit TRBD1. This CDR3 region has 15 residues. The V gene's germline CDR1 is MNHEY and CDR2 SVGAGI. CDR3: CASRTETGEAGELFF. The CDR3 DNA is TGTGCCAGCAGGACCGAGACAGGGGAGGCCGGGGAACTGTTTTTT.

With regard to this clonotype: Sequence at one end of the junction differs from germline and may be a read error. The chain links TRBV6-5 to TRBJ2-5, with D uncertain. CDR1 and CDR2 from the germline V gene are MNHEY and SVGAGI. The CDR3 runs to 16 residues. The CDR3 coding sequence is TGTGTCAGCAGTTACGACACTCTAAGGGTCCAAGAGATCCAGTACTTC. Protein product: CVSSYDTLRVQEIQYF.

About this clonotype itself: The junction and the germline gene differ at one end; a read error may be behind it. The V call is TRBV11-2, the J call TRBJ1-5, with D possibly TRBD1 on 5 matching bases. Germline CDR1 and CDR2: SGHAT and FQNNGV. This CDR3 has 15 amino acids. The CDR3 spells CASSLGRDGGQPQHF. The CDR3 nucleotides are TGTGCCAGCAGCTTAGGCCGGGACGGCGGGCAGCCCCAGCATTTC.

A note on this clonotype: The conserved phenylalanine or tryptophan is not found at the CDR3 terminus, so this likely reflects a read error. J is TRBJ2-7 and V is TRBV6-5, with D maybe TRBD2 (6 bases). The germline V gene encodes CDR1 MNHEY and CDR2 SVGAGI. The CDR3 totals 13 residues. CDR3 sequence reads: CASSYSRDHEQYL. The CDR3 DNA follows: TGTGCCAGTAGTTACTCGCGGGACCACGAGCAGTACTTA.

CDR3 region: CASSYQWGAYEQYF. CDR3 bases: TGTGCCAGCAGTTATCAGTGGGGAGCCTACGAGCAGTACTTC. V and J are TRBV6-5 and TRBJ2-7; a possible D gene is TRBD2 (5 bases). CDR1 and CDR2 (germline): MNHEY, SVGAGI. Trimming took 3 bases from V and 2 from J, leaving 11 bases between them. CDR3 length: 14 residues.

For this clonotype: Lacking the conserved final phenylalanine or tryptophan, this CDR3 likely reflects a read error. This rearrangement joins TRBV12-3 or TRBV12-4 to TRBJ2-3; D is undetermined. The CDR3 loop spans 11 amino acids. CDR3 bases: TGTGCCTGCAGGAGAACAGATACGCAGTATTCT. Protein sequence: CACRRTDTQYS.

As for this clonotype: At one end, the junction sequence differs from germline, possibly due to a read error. The gene calls are TRBV12-3 or TRBV12-4 and TRBJ1-6; D is unclear. This CDR3 spans 14 amino acids. DNA for the CDR3: TGTACCAGCAGTTTTGACCGTGGATCATCACCCCTCCACTTT. Its protein is CTSSFDRGSSPLHF.

In its sample, this clonotype was seen a few times. A read error may account for a junction end that differs from germline. CDR3: CVSSLTGSPYEQYF. The CDR3 DNA reads as TGCGTCAGCAGCTTGACAGGTAGCCCCTACGAGCAGTACTTC. This chain connects TRBV5-1 to TRBJ2-7; tentatively, D is TRBD1 (6 bases). The CDR3 length is 14 residues. Germline V gene lookup returns CDR1 SGHRS and CDR2 YFSETQ.